This T cell receptor beta chain appears in the sequencing data of a study of regulatory T cells in long-lasting Graves disease. Germline V gene lookup returns CDR1 DFQATT and CDR2 SNEGSKA (reference sequence). This CDR3 has 13 amino acids. The ends lost 3 bases at V and 9 bases at J; junction bases unmatched: 7. Construction of the TCR beta libraries employed iRepertoire HTBI primers in conjunction with Arm-PCR of CDR3 regions. TCRdb re-derived calls from the multiplex PCR reads in MiXCR, one entry per CDR3 protein. Of about 540,000 distinct CDR3 sequences in the sample, less than 15% were seen once. This clonotype showed up many times. Antigen unknown. The time point was: newly diagnosed GD, antithyroid drugs for less than 3 months. Preparation of the TCR library used RNA extracted from PBMCs. Points from the study as a whole: New patients shared around 1,000 public clonotypes, and persistent patients shared more, with a few thousand.

The data also belong to a second study, concerning T cells in Graves' hyperthyroidism and ophthalmopathy.

The chain combines TRBV20-1 with TRBJ2-1; 8 bases fit TRBD1. The sequence came from a young man with Graves disease. The sequences come from peripheral blood mononuclear cells (PBMCs), collected at new diagnosis, from a patient treated with antithyroid drugs. Here the CDR3 DNA reads TGCAGTGCTAGTGGACAGGGCGTTGGTGAGCAGTTCTTC. Translated: CSASGQGVGEQFF.